Below, 15 T cell receptor beta chains from the same sample are listed, as sequenced in a study of shared clonotypes between healthy human individuals. The table came from immunoSEQ multiplex PCR; TCRdb's copy has only in-frame clones and leaves some out. The profile shows about 99,000 clones, 40% to 55% of them singletons. The sequencing sample was made of PBMCs. The source is a woman aged 35 to 49 in good health. Some clones in this sample may be carry-over from other donors' samples.

This clone was seen a single time. The V call is TRBV5-1, the J call TRBJ2-7, with D maybe TRBD2 (5 bases). Trimming took 4 bases from V and 6 from J, leaving 17 bases between them. This CDR3 is built from 14 residues. The V gene's germline CDR1 is SGHRS and CDR2 YFSETQ. The CDR3 DNA reads TGCGCCAGCAGCGCCGGACTGGGTTTAATCGAGCAGTACTTC. It specifies CASSAGLGLIEQYF.

The chain combines TRBV9 with TRBJ1-5; D is unresolved. The CDR3 length is 13 residues. Trimming cost V 5 bases and J 6 bases, with 12 bases left between them. Per the germline V gene, CDR1 is SGDLS and CDR2 is YYNGEE. CDR3 nucleotide sequence: TGTGCCAGCAGTGACTCAGGAATTCAGCCCCAGCATTTT. It translates to CASSDSGIQPQHF.

V is TRBV9 and J is TRBJ2-1; D tentatively fits TRBD1 or TRBD2 (5 bases each). With 3 bases removed from V and 0 bases from J, the gap between germline ends came to 10 bases. From germline, CDR1 is SGDLS and CDR2 YYNGEE. This CDR3 is 15 amino acids long. CDR3 loop: CASSAGASSYNEQFF. For the CDR3, the DNA is TGTGCCAGCAGCGCCGGGGCGAGCTCCTACAATGAGCAGTTCTTC.

This clone appeared a few times. The chain couples TRBV11-2 to TRBJ1-1; possibly TRBD1 for D (6 bases). Germline V gives CDR1 SGHAT, CDR2 FQNNGV. V was shortened by 0 bases and J by 1 base, with 9 bases between the two germline ends. The CDR3 is made up of 15 amino acids. CDR3 region: CASSLDGRGNTEAFF. CDR3 nucleotide sequence: TGTGCCAGCAGCTTAGACGGCAGGGGGAACACTGAAGCTTTCTTT.

V gene TRBV29-1 combines with J gene TRBJ1-2; D is perhaps TRBD1 (6 bases). The CDR3 sequence is 12 residues long. V gave up 6 bases and J gave up 3 bases, with 11 bases separating them. The V gene's germline CDR1 is SQVTM and CDR2 ANQGSEA. This CDR3 is CSVNRVDYGYTF. The CDR3 DNA follows: TGCAGCGTGAACAGGGTCGACTATGGCTACACCTTC.

V is TRBV7-2 and J is TRBJ1-5; weak D call: TRBD1 (5 bases). Germline CDR1 is SGHTA and CDR2 is FQGNSA. Trimming pared 6 bases from V and 2 bases from J, leaving 14 bases between. This CDR3 comprises 15 residues. CDR3 coding DNA: TGTGCCAGCAGTGTGGCAGGGAGGGGCAATCAGCCCCAGCATTTT. Translated: CASSVAGRGNQPQHF.

This clone was picked up a small number of times. The J gene is TRBJ1-2, the V gene TRBV5-1, with no clear D. CDR1 is SGHRS and CDR2 is YFSETQ in the germline V gene. The V gene lost 0 bases and the J gene lost 0 bases, with 6 bases spanning the gap. This CDR3 is built from 14 residues. The CDR3 sequence is CASSLESPNYGYTF. As DNA, the CDR3 is TGCGCCAGCAGCTTGGAGTCACCTAACTATGGCTACACCTTC.

This clone was seen at least ten times. This rearrangement joins TRBV2 to TRBJ2-5, with D perhaps matching TRBD1 or TRBD2 (6 bases each). The length of the CDR3 is 14 residues. V lost 5 bases and J lost 5, with 15 bases in between. Germline V CDR1 and CDR2: SNHLY, FYNNEI. CDR3 coding DNA: TGTGCCAGCAGTCCGGGCCGAGGGGGGGAGACCCAGTACTTC. Residues: CASSPGRGGETQYF.

This clone has just a few counts. The V gene is TRBV11-2, the J gene TRBJ2-7; 10 nucleotides align to TRBD2. The CDR3 sequence is 14 residues long. The germline V gene has CDR1 SGHAT and CDR2 FQNNGV. V gave up 5 bases and J gave up 0 bases; unmatched junction bases: 1. The chain's CDR3 is CASSRTSGSYEQYF. As DNA, the CDR3 is TGTGCCAGCAGCCGGACTAGCGGCTCCTACGAGCAGTACTTC. The full variable domain, in which reference TRBV11-2 and TRBJ2-7 provide the parts outside the CDR3, is EAGVAQSPRYKIIEKRQSVAFWCNPISGHATLYWYQQILGQGPKLLIQFQNNGVVDDSQLPKDRFSAERLKGVDSTLKIQPAKLEDSAVYLCASSRTSGSYEQYFGPGTRLTVT.

V usage is TRBV5-4 and J usage is TRBJ1-2; possibly TRBD1 for D (5 bases). The CDR3 is 14 amino acids. The V gene's germline CDR1 is SGHNT and CDR2 YYREEE (reference sequence). With 0 bases removed from V and 4 bases from J, the gap between germline ends came to 10 bases. The CDR3 sequence is CASSLGGSSYGYTF. The CDR3, as DNA: TGTGCCAGCAGCTTGGGGGGCAGCAGCTATGGCTACACCTTC. The variable domain in full, with the rest retrieved from reference TRBV5-4 and TRBJ1-2, is ETGVTQSPTHLIKTRGQQVTLRCSSQSGHNTVSWYQQALGQGPQFIFQYYREEENGRGNFPPRFSGLQFPNYSSELNVNALELDDSALYLCASSLGGSSYGYTFGSGTRLTVV.

The J gene is TRBJ1-2, the V gene TRBV28; tentative D call: TRBD1 (5 bases). This CDR3 has 13 amino acids. V lost 4 bases and J lost 1, with 7 bases in between. Germline lookup yields CDR1 MDHEN and CDR2 SYDVKM. The CDR3 region has the DNA TGTGCCAGCAGTTACGGGGGTAACTATGGCTACACCTTC. It translates to CASSYGGNYGYTF.

This clone appeared a few times. The rearrangement links TRBV6-6 to TRBJ1-2, with no clear D. The V gene lost 0 bases and the J gene lost 7 bases, with 9 bases spanning the gap. Germline loops: CDR1 MNHNY, CDR2 SVGAGI (reference sequence). The CDR3 runs 13 residues. The DNA of the CDR3 is TGTGCCAGCAGTTACTCGGACCAAGGTGGCTACACCTTC. This encodes CASSYSDQGGYTF.

This sequence joins TRBV7-2 and TRBJ2-5, with 9 bases fitting TRBD2. Germline V gene data show CDR1 as SGHTA and CDR2 as FQGNSA. The CDR3 totals 15 residues. V trimming: 1 base; J trimming: 5 bases; junction bases outside the gene matches: 5. Here the CDR3 DNA reads TGTGCCAGCAGCTTAGTTGCGGGAGGGTGGGAGACCCAGTACTTC. Its translation: CASSLVAGGWETQYF.

A few counts support this clone. The V and J genes are TRBV28 and TRBJ2-7; TRBD1 aligns across 10 bases. The V gene's germline CDR1 is MDHEN and CDR2 SYDVKM. CDR3 length equals 17 residues. After removal of 4 bases from V and 4 bases from J, the junction contained 13 bases not matched to a gene. CDR3 sequence: CASSSIAVGTGVYEQYF. In nucleotides, the CDR3 is TGTGCCAGCAGTTCAATAGCGGTGGGGACAGGGGTTTACGAGCAGTACTTC. The whole variable domain, remainder taken from reference TRBV28 and TRBJ2-7, is DVKVTQSSRYLVKRTGEKVFLECVQDMDHENMFWYRQDPGLGLRLIYFSYDVKMKEKGDIPEGYSVSREKKERFSLILESASTNQTSMYLCASSSIAVGTGVYEQYFGPGTRLTVT.

In this sample, this clone turned up many times. J is TRBJ1-5 and V is TRBV6-1, with TRBD1 matching over 7 bases. V was clipped by 6 bases and J by 2 bases; unmatched bases: 4. Germline V gene sequence: CDR1 MNHNS, CDR2 SASEGT. The CDR3 covers 14 residues. CDR3 nucleotides: TGTGCCAGCAGCCGGACAGGAGGCAATCAGCCCCAGCATTTT. Encoded protein: CASSRTGGNQPQHF.